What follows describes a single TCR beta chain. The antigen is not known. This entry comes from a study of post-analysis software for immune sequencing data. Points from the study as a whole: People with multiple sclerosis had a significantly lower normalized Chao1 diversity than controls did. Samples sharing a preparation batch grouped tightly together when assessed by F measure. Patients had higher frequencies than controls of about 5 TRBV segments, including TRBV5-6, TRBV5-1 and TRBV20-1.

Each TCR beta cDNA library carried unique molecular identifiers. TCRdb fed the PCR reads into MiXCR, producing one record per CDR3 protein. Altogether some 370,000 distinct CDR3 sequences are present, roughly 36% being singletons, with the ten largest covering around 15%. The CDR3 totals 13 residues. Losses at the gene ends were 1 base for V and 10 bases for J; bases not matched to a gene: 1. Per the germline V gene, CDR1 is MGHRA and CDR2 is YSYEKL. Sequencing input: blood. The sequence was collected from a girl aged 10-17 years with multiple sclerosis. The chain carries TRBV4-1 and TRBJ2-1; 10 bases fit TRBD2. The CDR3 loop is CASSQGTSGEQFF. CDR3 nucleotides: TGCGCCAGCAGCCAAGGGACTAGCGGAGAGCAGTTCTTC.